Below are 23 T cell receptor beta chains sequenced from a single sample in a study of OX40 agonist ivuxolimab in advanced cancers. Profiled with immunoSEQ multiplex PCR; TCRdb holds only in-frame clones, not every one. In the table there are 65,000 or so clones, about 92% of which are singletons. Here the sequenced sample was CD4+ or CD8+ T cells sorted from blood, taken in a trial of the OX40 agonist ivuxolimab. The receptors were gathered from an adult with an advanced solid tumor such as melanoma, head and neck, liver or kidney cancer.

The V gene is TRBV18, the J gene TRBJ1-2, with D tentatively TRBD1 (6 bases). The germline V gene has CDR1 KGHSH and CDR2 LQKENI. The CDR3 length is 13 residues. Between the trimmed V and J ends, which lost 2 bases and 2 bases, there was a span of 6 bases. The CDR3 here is CASSPTGNYGYTF. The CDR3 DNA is TGTGCCAGCTCACCAACAGGGAACTATGGCTACACCTTC.

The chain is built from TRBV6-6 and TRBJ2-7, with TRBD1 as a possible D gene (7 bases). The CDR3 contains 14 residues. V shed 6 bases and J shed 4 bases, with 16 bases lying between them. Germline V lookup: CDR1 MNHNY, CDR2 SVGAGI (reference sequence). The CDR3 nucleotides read TGTGCCAGCAGGAGACAGGGACTGGGATACGAGCAGTACTTC. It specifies CASRRQGLGYEQYF.

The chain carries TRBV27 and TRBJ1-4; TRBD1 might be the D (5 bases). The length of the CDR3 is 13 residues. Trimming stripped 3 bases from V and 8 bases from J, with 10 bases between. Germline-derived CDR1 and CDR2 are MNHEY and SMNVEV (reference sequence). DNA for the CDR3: TGTGCCAGCAGTTTTCGGGGGGAGGAAAAACTGTTTTTT. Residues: CASSFRGEEKLFF.

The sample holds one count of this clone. The CDR3 DNA reads TGTGCCAGCAGGGGGGGACAGGGTTCATACAATGAGCAGTTCTTC. It is translated as CASRGGQGSYNEQFF. The chain has TRBV2 and TRBJ2-1; 9 bases fit TRBD1. Per germline, CDR1 SNHLY and CDR2 FYNNEI. CDR3 size: 15 residues. The V and J ends lost 6 bases and 4 bases, in that order; junction bases with no gene match: 7.

The CDR3, as DNA: TGTGCCATCAGGCGGGACTATCCCAATGAGCAGTTCTTC. Translation gives CAIRRDYPNEQFF. The gene calls are TRBV10-3 and TRBJ2-1; 7 nucleotides line up with TRBD2. The CDR3 is 13 amino acids. V lost 6 bases to trimming and J lost 6 bases; unmatched junction nucleotides: 5. CDR1 ENHRY and CDR2 SYGVKD come from the germline V gene.

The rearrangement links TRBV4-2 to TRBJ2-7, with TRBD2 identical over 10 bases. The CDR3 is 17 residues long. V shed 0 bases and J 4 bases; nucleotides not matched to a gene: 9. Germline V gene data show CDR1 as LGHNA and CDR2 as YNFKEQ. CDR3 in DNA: TGTGCCAGCAGCCAAGAAAGCCCGGCTAGCGGGAGATACGAGCAGTACTTC. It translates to CASSQESPASGRYEQYF.

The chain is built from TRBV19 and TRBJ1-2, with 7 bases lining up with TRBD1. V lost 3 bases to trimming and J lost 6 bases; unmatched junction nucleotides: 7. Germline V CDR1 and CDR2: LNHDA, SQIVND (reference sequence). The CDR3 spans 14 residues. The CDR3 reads CASSITSTGNGYTF. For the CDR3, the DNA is TGTGCCAGTAGTATCACTTCGACAGGGAATGGCTACACCTTC.

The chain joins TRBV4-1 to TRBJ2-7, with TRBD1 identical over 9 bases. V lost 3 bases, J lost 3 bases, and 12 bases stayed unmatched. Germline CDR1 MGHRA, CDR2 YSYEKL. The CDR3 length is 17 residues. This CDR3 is CASSQASGTGLDYEQYF. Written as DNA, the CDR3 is TGCGCCAGCAGCCAGGCCTCCGGGACAGGGTTAGACTACGAGCAGTACTTC.

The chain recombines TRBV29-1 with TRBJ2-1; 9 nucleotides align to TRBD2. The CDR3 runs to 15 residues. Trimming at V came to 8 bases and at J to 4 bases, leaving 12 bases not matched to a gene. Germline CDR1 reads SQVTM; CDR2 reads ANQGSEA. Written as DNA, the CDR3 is TGCAGCTCTAACATAGCGGGGGCCGATTACAATGAGCAGTTCTTC. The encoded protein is CSSNIAGADYNEQFF.

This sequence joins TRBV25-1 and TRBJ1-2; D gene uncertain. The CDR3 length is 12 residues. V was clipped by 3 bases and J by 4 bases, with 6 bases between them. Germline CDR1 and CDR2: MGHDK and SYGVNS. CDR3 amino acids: CASSDMSYGYTF. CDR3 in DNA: TGTGCCAGCAGTGATATGTCCTATGGCTACACCTTC.

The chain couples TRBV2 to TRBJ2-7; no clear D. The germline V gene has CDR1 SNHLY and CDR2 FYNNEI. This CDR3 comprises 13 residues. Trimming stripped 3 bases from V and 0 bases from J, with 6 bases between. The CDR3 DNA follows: TGTGCCAGCAGTGATTTTACCTCCTACGAGCAGTACTTC. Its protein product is CASSDFTSYEQYF.

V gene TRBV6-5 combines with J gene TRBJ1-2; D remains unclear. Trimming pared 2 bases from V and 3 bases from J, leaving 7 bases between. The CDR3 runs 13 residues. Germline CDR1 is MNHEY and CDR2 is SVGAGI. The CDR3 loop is CASSYPGDYGYTF. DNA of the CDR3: TGTGCCAGCAGTTACCCCGGGGACTATGGCTACACCTTC.

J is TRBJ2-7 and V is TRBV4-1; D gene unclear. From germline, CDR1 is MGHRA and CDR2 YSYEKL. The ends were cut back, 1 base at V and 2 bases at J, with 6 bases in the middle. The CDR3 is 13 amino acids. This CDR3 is CASSQGETYEQYF. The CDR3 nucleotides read TGCGCCAGCAGCCAAGGAGAAACCTACGAGCAGTACTTC.

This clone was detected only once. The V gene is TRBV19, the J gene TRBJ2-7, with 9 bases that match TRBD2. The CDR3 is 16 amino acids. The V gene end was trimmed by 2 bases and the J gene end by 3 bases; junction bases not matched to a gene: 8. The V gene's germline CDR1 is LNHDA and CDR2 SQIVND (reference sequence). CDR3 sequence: CASSIRSSGVLYEQYF. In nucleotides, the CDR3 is TGTGCCAGTAGTATAAGGTCTAGCGGGGTCCTCTACGAGCAGTACTTC. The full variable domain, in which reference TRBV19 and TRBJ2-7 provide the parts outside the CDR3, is DGGITQSPKYLFRKEGQNVTLSCEQNLNHDAMYWYRQDPGQGLRLIYYSQIVNDFQKGDIAEGYSVSREKKESFPLTVTSAQKNPTAFYLCASSIRSSGVLYEQYFGPGTRLTVT.

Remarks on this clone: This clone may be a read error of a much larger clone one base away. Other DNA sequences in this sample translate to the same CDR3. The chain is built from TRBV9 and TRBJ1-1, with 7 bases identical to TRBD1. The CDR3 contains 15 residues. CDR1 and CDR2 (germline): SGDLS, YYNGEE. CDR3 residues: CARSVGGGGGTEAFF. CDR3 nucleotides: TGTGCCCGCAGCGTAGGGGGCGGGGGCGGCACTGAAGCTTTCTTT.

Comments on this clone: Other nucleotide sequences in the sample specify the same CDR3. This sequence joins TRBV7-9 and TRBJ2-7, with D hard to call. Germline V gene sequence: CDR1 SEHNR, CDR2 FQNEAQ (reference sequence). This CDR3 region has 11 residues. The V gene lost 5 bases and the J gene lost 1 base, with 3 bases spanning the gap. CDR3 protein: CASSLSYEQYF. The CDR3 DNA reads TGTGCCAGCAGCCTTTCCTACGAGCAGTACTTC.

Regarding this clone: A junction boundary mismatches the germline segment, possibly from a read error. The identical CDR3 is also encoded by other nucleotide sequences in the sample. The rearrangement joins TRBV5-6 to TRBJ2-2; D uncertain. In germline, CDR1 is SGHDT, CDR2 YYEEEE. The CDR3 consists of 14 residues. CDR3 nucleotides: TGTGCCAGTAGCTTGGTGGCCGGGACCGGGGAGCTGTTTTTT. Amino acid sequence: CASSLVAGTGELFF.

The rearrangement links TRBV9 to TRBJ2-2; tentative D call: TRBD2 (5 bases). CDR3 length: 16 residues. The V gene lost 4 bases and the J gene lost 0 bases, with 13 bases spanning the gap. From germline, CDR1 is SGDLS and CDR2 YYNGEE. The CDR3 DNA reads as TGTGCCAGCAGCTCCCGGAGGCGCGCGAACACCGGGGAGCTGTTTTTT. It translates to CASSSRRRANTGELFF.

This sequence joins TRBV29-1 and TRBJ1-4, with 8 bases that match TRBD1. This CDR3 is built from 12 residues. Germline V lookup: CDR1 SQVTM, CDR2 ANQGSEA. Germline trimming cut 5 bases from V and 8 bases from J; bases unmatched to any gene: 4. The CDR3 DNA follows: TGCAGCGTTCTTGGACAGGGCGAAAAACTGTTTTTT. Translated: CSVLGQGEKLFF.

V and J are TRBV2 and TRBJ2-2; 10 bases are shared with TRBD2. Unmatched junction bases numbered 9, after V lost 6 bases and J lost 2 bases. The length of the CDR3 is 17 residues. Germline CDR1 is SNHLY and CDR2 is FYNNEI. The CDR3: CASRDPAGGRNTGELFF. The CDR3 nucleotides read TGTGCCAGCAGAGATCCAGCGGGGGGGCGAAACACCGGGGAGCTGTTTTTT.

CDR3 coding DNA: TGTGCCAGCAGCTTAGTGGAGGACACCATATATTTT. Translating gives CASSLVEDTIYF. The chain couples TRBV7-9 to TRBJ1-3, with D hard to call. The CDR3 extends over 12 amino acids. With 1 base removed from V and 8 bases from J, the gap between germline ends came to 6 bases. The germline CDR1 and CDR2 sequences are SEHNR and FQNEAQ (reference sequence).

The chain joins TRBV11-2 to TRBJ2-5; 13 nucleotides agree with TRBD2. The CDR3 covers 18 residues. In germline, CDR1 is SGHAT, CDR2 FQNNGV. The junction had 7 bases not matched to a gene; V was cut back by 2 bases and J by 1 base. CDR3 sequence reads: CASSLPGTSGNIQETQYF. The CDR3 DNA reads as TGTGCCAGCAGCTTACCCGGGACTAGCGGGAATATCCAAGAGACCCAGTACTTC.

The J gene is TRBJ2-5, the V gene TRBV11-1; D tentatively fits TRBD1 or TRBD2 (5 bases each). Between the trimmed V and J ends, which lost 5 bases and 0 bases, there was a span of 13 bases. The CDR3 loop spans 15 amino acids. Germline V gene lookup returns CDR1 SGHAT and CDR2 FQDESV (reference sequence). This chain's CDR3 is CASSAGATNQETQYF. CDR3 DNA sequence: TGTGCCAGCAGCGCCGGGGCCACCAACCAAGAGACCCAGTACTTC. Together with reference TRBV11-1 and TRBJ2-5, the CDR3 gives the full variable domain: EAEVAQSPRYKITEKSQAVAFWCDPISGHATLYWYRQILGQGPELLVQFQDESVVDDSQLPKDRFSAERLKGVDSTLKIQPAELGDSAMYLCASSAGATNQETQYFGPGTRLLVL.